This paragraph reports one T cell receptor (beta chain). In the original analysis: Estimates of nucleated cell counts were drawn from the amplification of reference gene primers. The repertoire was sequenced with immunoSEQ multiplex PCR; TCRdb's copy has only in-frame clones and lacks some. The DNA gave D and trimming, while V, J and clone size come from that table. The repertoire holds 380,000 or so clones, with about four fifths as singletons. These data belong to a study of blood T cell repertoires in COVID-19. Study-wide background: Sites across the United States, Italy and Spain contributed samples from acute and convalescent COVID-19.

Germline V gene lookup returns CDR1 MNHEY and CDR2 SMNVEV (reference sequence). With 7 bases clipped from V and 5 bases from J, the junction kept 15 bases outside the gene matches. This CDR3 is 17 amino acids long. The sequence came from a human donor with acute or convalescent COVID-19. The donor label of this sample is uncertain. Input material: peripheral blood. J is TRBJ2-3 and V is TRBV27; 10 nucleotides match TRBD2. The CDR3 sequence: CASTQRGTSEGLDTQYF. Written as DNA, the CDR3 is TGTGCCAGCACCCAAAGAGGGACTAGCGAGGGGTTAGATACGCAGTATTTT.